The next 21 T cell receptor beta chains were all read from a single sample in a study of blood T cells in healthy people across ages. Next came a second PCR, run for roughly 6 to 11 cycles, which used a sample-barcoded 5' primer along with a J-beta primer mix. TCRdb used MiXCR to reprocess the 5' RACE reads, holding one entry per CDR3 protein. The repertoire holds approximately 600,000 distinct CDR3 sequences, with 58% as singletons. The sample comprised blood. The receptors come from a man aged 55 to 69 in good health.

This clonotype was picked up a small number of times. CDR3 amino acids: CASSWDSLTYNEQFF. In DNA form, the CDR3 reads TGTGCCAGCAGTTGGGACAGTCTAACCTACAATGAGCAGTTCTTC. This chain links TRBV11-3 with TRBJ2-1; TRBD1 aligns across 7 bases. Germline V gene data show CDR1 as SGHNT and CDR2 as YENEEA. V was pared by 6 bases and J by 2 bases, with 7 bases of the junction left unmatched. The CDR3 loop spans 15 amino acids.

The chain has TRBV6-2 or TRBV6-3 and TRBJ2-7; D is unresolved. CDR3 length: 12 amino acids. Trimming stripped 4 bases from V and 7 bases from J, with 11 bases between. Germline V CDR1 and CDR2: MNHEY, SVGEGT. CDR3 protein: CASSLDGWEQYF. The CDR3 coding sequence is TGTGCCAGCAGTTTGGACGGCTGGGAGCAGTACTTC.

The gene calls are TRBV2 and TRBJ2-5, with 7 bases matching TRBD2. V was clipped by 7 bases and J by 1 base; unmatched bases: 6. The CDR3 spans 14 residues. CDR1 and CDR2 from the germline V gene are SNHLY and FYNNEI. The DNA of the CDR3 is TGTGCCAGCAAGAGGGACTATAGCCAAGAGACCCAGTACTTC. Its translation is CASKRDYSQETQYF. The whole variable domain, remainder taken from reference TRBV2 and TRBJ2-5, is EPEVTQTPSHQVTQMGQEVILRCVPISNHLYFYWYRQILGQKVEFLVSFYNNEISEKSEIFDDQFSVERPDGSNFTLKIRSTKLEDSAMYFCASKRDYSQETQYFGPGTRLLVL.

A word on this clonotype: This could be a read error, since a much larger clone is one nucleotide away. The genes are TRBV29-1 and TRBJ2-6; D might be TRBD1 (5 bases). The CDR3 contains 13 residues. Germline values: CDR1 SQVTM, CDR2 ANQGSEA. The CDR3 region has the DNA TGCAGCCCTGGGCACTCTGGGGCCAGCGTCCTGACTTTC. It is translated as CSPGHSGASVLTF.

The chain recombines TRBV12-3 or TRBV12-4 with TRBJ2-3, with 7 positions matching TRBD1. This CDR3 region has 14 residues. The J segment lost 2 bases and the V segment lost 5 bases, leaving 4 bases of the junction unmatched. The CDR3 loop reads CASSPDRATDTQYF. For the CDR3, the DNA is TGTGCCAGCAGTCCAGACAGGGCCACAGATACGCAGTATTTT.

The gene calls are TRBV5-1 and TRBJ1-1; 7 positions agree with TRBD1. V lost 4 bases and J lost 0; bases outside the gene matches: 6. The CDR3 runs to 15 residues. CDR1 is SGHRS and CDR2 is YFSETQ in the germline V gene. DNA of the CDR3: TGCGCCAGCAGCATGGGGGACAGTGTGAACACTGAAGCTTTCTTT. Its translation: CASSMGDSVNTEAFF.

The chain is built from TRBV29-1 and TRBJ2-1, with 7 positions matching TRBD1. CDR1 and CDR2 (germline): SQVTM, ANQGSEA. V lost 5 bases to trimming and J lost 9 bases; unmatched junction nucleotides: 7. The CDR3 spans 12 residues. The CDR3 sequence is CSVKQGTGEQFF. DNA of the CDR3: TGCAGCGTTAAACAGGGGACGGGTGAGCAGTTCTTC.

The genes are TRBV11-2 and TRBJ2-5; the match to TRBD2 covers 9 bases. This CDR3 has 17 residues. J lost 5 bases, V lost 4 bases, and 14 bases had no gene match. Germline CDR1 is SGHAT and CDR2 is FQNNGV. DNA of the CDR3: TGTGCCAGCAGCTCCTGGGGGGGGCTAGCGGGACAGGAGACCCAGTACTTC. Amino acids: CASSSWGGLAGQETQYF.

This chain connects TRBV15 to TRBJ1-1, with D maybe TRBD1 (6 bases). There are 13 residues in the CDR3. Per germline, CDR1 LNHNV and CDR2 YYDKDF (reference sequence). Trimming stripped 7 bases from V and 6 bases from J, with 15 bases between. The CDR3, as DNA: TGTGCCACCACCATCTGGGGGGGCCCTGAAGCTTTCTTT. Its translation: CATTIWGGPEAFF.

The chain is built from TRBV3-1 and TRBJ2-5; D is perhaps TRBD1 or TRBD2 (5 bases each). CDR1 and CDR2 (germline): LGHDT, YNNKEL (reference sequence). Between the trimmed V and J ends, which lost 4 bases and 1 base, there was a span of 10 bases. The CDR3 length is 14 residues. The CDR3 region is CASSPWGSQETQYF. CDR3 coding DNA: TGTGCCAGCAGCCCTTGGGGGTCCCAAGAGACCCAGTACTTC.

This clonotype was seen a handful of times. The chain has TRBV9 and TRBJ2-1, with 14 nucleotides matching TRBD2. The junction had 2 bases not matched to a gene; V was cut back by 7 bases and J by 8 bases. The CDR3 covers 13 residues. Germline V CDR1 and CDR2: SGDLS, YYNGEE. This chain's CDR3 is CASGLAGGYEQFF. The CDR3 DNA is TGTGCCAGCGGACTAGCGGGGGGTTATGAGCAGTTCTTC.

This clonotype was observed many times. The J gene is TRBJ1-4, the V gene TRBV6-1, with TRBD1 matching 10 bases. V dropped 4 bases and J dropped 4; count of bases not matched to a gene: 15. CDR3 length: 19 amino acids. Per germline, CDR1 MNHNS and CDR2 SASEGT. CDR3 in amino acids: CASSVEGQGSAGHNEKLFF. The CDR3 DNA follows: TGTGCCAGCAGTGTAGAGGGACAGGGGAGCGCGGGACATAATGAAAAACTGTTTTTT.

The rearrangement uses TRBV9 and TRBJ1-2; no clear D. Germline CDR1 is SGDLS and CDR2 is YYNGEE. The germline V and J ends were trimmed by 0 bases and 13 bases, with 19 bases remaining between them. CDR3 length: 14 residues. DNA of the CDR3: TGTGCCAGCAGCGTAGGGGCGGAGGAGTTACTCTTCACCTTC. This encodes CASSVGAEELLFTF.

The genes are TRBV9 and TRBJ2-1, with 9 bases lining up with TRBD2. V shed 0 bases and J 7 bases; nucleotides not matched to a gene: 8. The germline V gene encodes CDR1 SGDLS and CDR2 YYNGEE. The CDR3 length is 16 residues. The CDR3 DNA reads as TGTGCCAGCAGCGTAGCTATGCGGGGGGGCGGGAATGAGCAGTTCTTC. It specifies CASSVAMRGGGNEQFF.

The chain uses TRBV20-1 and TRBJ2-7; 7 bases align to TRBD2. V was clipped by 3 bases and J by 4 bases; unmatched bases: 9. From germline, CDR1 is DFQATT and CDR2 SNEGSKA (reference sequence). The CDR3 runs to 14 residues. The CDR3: CSASPGWGGYEQYF. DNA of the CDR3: TGCAGTGCTAGCCCTGGGTGGGGGGGTTACGAGCAGTACTTC.

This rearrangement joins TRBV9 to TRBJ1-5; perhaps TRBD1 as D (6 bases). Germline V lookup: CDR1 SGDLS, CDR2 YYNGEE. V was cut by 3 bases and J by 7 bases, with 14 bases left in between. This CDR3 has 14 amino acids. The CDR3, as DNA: TGTGCCAGCAGCGAGGGGGAAGAGAGACAGCCCCAGCATTTT. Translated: CASSEGEERQPQHF.

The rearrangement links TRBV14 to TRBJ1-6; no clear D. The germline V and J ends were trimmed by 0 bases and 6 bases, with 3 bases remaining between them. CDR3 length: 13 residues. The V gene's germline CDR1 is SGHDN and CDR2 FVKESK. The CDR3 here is CASSQDFNSPLHF. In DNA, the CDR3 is TGTGCCAGCAGCCAAGATTTTAATTCACCCCTCCACTTT.

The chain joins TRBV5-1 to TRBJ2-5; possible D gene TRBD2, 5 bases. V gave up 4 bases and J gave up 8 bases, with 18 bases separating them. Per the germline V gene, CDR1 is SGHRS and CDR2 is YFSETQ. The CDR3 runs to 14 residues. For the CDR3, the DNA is TGCGCCAGCAGCCTAGCCGGGTTCTCAGTCACCCAGTACTTC. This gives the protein CASSLAGFSVTQYF.

The CDR3 here is CATSTTGLQPQHF. As DNA, the CDR3 is TGTGCCACCAGCACGACAGGGCTCCAGCCCCAGCATTTT. The chain carries TRBV15 and TRBJ1-5; 7 positions agree with TRBD1. This CDR3 has 13 residues. Germline CDR1 is LNHNV and CDR2 is YYDKDF (reference sequence). V gave up 4 bases and J gave up 7 bases; unmatched junction bases: 4.

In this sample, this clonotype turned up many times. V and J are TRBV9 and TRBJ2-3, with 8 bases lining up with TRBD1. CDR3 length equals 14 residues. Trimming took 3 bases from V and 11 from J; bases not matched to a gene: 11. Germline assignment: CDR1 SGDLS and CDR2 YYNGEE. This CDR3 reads CASSARQGNWEQYF. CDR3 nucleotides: TGTGCCAGCAGCGCTAGACAGGGGAATTGGGAGCAGTATTTT.

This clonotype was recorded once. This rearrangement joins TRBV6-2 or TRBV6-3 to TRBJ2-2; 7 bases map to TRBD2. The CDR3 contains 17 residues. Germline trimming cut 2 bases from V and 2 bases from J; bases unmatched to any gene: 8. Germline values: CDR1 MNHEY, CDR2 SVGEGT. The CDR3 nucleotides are TGTGCCAGCAGTTACGGCGGCCTAGCGGACAACACCGGGGAGCTGTTTTTT. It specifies CASSYGGLADNTGELFF.